The 3 T cell receptor beta chains presented below share a single source sample, sequenced in a study of cytomegalovirus exposure and HLA in healthy donors. Only in-frame clones appear in the TCRdb table, and some are missing; sequencing was by immunoSEQ multiplex PCR. This table has around 70,000 clones, roughly 94% appearing once. Sequencing was performed on PBMCs. Every receptor here comes from a woman aged 18-29 years in good health and CMV-seropositive.

The chain couples TRBV5-1 to TRBJ2-3; perhaps TRBD1 as D (5 bases). Trimming took 4 bases from V and 3 from J, leaving 15 bases between them. The CDR3 spans 15 residues. Germline assignment: CDR1 SGHRS and CDR2 YFSETQ. The CDR3 DNA reads TGCGCCAGCAGCCCGATGGGCAGGGATACAGATACGCAGTATTTT. It is translated as CASSPMGRDTDTQYF.

The rearrangement uses TRBV7-2 and TRBJ2-1; D perhaps matches TRBD2 (6 bases). The germline V and J ends were trimmed by 5 bases and 9 bases, with 20 bases remaining between them. The CDR3 consists of 15 residues. The germline V gene has CDR1 SGHTA and CDR2 FQGNSA. The CDR3 nucleotides read TGTGCCAGCAGCCTACCGGGACTCTTGGCTAGTGAGCAGTTCTTC. Protein sequence: CASSLPGLLASEQFF.

The CDR3 region has the DNA TGTGCCTGGAGCTTGGACAGCGGATTCACAGATACGCAGTATTTT. It specifies CAWSLDSGFTDTQYF. The chain links TRBV30 to TRBJ2-3, with D tentatively TRBD1 (6 bases). V was pared by 3 bases and J by 2 bases, with 15 bases between. Germline V gives CDR1 GTSNPN, CDR2 SVGIG (reference sequence). This CDR3 region has 15 residues.